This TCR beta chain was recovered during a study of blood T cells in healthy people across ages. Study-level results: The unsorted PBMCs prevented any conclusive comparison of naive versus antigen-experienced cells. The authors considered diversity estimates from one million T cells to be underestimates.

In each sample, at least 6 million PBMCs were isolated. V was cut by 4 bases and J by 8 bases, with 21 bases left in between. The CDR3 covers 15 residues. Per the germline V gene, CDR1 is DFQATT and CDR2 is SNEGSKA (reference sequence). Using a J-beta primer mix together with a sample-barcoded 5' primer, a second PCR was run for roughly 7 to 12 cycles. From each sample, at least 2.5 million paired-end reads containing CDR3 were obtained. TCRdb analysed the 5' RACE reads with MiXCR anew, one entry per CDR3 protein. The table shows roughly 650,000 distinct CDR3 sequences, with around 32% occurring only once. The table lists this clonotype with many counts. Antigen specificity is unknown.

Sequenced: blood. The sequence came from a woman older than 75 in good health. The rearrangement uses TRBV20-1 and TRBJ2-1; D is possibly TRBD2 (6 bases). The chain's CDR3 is CSAKPGRDFDDEQFF. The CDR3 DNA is TGCAGTGCTAAGCCGGGCCGGGACTTCGACGATGAGCAGTTCTTC.